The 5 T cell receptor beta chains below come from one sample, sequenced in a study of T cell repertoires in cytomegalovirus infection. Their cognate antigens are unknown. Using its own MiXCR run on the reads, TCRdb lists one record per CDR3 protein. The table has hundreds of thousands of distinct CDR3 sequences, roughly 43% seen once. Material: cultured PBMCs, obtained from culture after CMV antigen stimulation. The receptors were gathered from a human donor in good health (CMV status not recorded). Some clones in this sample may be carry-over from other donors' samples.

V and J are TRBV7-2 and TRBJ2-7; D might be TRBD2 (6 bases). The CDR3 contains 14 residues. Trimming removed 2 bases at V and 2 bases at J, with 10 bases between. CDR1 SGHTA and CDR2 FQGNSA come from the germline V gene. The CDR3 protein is CASSLTGVTYEQYF. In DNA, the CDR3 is TGTGCCAGCAGCTTAACGGGAGTAACCTACGAGCAGTACTTC.

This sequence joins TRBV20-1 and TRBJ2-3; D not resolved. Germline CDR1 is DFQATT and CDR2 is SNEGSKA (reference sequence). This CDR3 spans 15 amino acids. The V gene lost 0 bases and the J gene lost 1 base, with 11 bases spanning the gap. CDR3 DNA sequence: TGCAGTGCTAGAGATCGAATAGAAGGCACAGATACGCAGTATTTT. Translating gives CSARDRIEGTDTQYF.

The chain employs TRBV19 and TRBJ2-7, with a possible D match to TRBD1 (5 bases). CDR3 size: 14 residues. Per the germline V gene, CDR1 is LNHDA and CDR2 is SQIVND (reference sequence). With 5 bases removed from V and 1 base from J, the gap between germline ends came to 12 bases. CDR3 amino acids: CASSSPDRSYEQYF. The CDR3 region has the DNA TGTGCCAGTAGTTCGCCCGACAGATCCTACGAGCAGTACTTC.

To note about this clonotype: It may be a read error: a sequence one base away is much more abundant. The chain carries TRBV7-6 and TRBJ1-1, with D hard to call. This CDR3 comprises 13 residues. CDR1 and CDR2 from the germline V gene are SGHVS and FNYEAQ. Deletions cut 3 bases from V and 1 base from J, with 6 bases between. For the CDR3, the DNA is TGTGCCAGCAGCTTGTGGGAGAACACTGAAGCTTTCTTT. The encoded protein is CASSLWENTEAFF.

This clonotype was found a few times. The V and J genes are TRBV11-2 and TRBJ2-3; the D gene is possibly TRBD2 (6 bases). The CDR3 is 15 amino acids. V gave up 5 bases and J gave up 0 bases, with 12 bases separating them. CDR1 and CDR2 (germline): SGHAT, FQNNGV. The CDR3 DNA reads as TGTGCCAGCAGCCTCCGGGACTCCAGCACAGATACGCAGTATTTT. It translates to CASSLRDSSTDTQYF.